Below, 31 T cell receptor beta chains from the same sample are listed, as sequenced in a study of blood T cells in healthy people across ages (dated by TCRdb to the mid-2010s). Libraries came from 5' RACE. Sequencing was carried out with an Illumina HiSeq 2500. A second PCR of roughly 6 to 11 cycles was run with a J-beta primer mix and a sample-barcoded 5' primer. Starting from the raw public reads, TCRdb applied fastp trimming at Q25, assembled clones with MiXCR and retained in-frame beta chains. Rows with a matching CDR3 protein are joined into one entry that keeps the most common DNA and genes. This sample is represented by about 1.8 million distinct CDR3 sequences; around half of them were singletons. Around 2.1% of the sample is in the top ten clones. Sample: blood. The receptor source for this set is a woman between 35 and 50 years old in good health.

CDR3 sequence: CASYNGLADTQYF. CDR3 nucleotide sequence: TGTGCCAGCTATAATGGCCTCGCAGATACGCAGTATTTT. The V gene is TRBV7-2, the J gene TRBJ2-3, with D unresolved. CDR1 and CDR2 (germline): SGHTA, FQGNSA. The CDR3 has 13 residues. V was trimmed by 8 bases and J by 4 bases, leaving 13 bases between them.

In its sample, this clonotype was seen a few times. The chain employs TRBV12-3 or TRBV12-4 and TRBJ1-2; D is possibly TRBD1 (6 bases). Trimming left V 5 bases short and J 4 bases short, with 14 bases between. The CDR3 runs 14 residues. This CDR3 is CASSVAGEGYGYTF. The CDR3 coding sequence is TGTGCCAGCAGTGTTGCAGGGGAAGGCTATGGCTACACCTTC.

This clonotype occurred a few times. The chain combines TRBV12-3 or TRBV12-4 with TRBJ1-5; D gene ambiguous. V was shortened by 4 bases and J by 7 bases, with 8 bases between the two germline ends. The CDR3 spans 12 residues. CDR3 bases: TGTGCCAGCAGTTCCATCAGGCAGCCCCAGCATTTT. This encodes CASSSIRQPQHF.

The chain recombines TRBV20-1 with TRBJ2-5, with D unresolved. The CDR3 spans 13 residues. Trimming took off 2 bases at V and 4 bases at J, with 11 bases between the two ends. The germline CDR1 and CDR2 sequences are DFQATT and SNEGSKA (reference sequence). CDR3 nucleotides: TGCAGTGCTAGAAACGGCGCCTCAGAGACCCAGTACTTC. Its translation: CSARNGASETQYF.

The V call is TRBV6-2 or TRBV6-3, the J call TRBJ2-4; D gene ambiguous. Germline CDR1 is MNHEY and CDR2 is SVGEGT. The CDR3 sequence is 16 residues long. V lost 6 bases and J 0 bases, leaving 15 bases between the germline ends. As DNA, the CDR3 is TGTGCCAGCAGGTACACCGACGGTTTAGCCAAAAACATTCAGTACTTC. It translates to CASRYTDGLAKNIQYF.

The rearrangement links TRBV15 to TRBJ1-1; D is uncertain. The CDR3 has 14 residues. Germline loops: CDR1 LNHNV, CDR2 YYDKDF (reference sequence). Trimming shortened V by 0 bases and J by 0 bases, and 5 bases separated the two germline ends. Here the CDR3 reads CATSREVMNTEAFF. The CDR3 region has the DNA TGTGCCACCAGCAGAGAAGTCATGAACACTGAAGCTTTCTTT.

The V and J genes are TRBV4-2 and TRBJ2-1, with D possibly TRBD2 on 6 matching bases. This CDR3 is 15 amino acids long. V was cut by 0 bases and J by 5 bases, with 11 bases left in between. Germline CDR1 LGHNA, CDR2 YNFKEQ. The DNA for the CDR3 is TGTGCCAGCAGCCAAGAAGGACTACGAGACAATGAGCAGTTCTTC. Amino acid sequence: CASSQEGLRDNEQFF.

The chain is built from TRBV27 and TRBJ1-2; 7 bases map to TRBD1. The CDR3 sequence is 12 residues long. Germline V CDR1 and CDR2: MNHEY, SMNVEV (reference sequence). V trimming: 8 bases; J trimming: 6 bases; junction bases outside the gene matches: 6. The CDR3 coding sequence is TGTGCCAGCGGACAGGACTACCATGGCTACACCTTC. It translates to CASGQDYHGYTF.

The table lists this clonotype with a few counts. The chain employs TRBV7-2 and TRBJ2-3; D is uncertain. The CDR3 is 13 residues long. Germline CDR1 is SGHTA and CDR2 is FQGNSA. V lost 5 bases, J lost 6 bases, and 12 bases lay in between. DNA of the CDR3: TGTGCCAGCAGCCTCCGCCGCCAGGATACGCAGTATTTT. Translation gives CASSLRRQDTQYF.

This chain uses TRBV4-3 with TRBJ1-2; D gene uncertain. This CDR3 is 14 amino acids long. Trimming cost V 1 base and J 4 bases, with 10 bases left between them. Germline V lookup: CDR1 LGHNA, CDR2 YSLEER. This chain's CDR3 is CASSQGHGIYGYTF. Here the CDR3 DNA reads TGCGCCAGCAGCCAAGGGCACGGGATCTATGGCTACACCTTC.

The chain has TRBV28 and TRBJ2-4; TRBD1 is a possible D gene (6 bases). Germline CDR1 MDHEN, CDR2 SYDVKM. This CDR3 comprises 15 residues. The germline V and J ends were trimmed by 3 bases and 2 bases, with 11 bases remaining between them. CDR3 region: CASSFMWDTKNIQYF. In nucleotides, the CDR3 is TGTGCCAGCAGTTTCATGTGGGACACCAAAAACATTCAGTACTTC.

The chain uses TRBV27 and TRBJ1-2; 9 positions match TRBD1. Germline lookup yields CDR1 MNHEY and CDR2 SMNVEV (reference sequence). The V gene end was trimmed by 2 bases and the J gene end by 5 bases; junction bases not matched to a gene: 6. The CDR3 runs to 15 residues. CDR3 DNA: TGTGCCAGCAGTTTAGAGGCTGGACAGGGGTATGGCTACACCTTC. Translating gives CASSLEAGQGYGYTF.

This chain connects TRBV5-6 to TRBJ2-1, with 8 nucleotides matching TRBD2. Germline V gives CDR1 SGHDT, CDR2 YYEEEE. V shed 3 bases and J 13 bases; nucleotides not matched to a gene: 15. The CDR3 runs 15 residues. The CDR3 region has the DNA TGTGCCAGCAGCTCGGAAGGACTAGCACGGGGTCTCCAGTTCTTC. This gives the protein CASSSEGLARGLQFF. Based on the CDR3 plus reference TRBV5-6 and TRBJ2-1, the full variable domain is DAGVTQSPTHLIKTRGQQVTLRCSPKSGHDTVSWYQQALGQGPQFIFQYYEEEERQRGNFPDRFSGHQFPNYSSELNVNALLLGDSALYLCASSSEGLARGLQFFGPGTRLTVL.

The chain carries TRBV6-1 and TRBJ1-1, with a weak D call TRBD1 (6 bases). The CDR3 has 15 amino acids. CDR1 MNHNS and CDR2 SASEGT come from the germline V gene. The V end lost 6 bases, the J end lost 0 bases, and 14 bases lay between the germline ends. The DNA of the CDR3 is TGTGCCAGCAGATCAGGGGACTCTTTGAACACTGAAGCTTTCTTT. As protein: CASRSGDSLNTEAFF.

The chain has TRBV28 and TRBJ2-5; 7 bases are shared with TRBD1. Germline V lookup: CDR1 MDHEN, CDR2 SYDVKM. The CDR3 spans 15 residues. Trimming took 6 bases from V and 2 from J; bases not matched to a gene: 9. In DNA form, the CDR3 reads TGTGCCAGCAGATCCAGGGGGAAGTCGCAAGAGACCCAGTACTTC. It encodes CASRSRGKSQETQYF.

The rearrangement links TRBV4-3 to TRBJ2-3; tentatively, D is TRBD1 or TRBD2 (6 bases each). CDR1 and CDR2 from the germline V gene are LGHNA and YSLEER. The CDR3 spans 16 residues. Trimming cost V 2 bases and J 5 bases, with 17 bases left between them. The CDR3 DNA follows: TGCGCCAGCAGCCAATCCGGACAGTTCGGGGGAGATACGCAGTATTTT. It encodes CASSQSGQFGGDTQYF.

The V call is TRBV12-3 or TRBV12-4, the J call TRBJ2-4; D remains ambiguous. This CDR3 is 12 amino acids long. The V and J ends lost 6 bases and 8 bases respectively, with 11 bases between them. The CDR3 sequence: CASSRDGYIQYF. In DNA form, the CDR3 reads TGTGCCAGCAGCCGAGACGGGTACATTCAGTACTTC.

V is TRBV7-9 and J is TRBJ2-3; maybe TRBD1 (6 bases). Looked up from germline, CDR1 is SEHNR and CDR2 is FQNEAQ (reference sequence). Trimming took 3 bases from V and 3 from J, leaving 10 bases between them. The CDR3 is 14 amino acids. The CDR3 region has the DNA TGTGCCAGCAGCTTTACAGGGTTAACAGATACGCAGTATTTT. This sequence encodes CASSFTGLTDTQYF.

CDR3 coding DNA: TGTGCCAGCAGTACCTTGACTAGCGGGCGGCTCGGGACCCAGTACTTC. Protein: CASSTLTSGRLGTQYF. This chain uses TRBV6-2 or TRBV6-3 with TRBJ2-5; the match to TRBD2 covers 10 bases. This CDR3 has 16 amino acids. J was trimmed by 7 bases and V by 5 bases; bases with no gene match: 13. CDR1 is MNHEY and CDR2 is SVGEGT in the germline V gene.

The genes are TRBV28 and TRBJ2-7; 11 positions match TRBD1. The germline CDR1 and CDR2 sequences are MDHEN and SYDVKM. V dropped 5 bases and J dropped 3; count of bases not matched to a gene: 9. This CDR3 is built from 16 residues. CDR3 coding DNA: TGTGCCAGCAGTCTCAACCGGGACAGGGGGGTCTACGAGCAGTACTTC. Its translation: CASSLNRDRGVYEQYF.

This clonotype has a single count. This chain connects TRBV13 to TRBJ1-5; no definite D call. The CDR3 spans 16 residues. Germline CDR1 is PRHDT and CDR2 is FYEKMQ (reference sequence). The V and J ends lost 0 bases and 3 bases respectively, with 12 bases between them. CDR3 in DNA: TGTGCCAGCAGCTTAGGATTGGGGTTGAACAATCAGCCCCAGCATTTT. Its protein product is CASSLGLGLNNQPQHF.

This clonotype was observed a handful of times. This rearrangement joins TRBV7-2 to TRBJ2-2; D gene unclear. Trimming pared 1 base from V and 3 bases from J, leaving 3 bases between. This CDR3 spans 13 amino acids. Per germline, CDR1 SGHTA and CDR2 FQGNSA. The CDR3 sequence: CASSLVYTGELFF. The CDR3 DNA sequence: TGTGCCAGCAGCTTAGTGTACACCGGGGAGCTGTTTTTT. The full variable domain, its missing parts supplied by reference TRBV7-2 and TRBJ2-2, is GAGVSQSPSNKVTEKGKDVELRCDPISGHTALYWYRQSLGQGLEFLIYFQGNSAPDKSGLPSDRFSAERTGGSVSTLTIQRTQQEDSAVYLCASSLVYTGELFFGEGSRLTVL.

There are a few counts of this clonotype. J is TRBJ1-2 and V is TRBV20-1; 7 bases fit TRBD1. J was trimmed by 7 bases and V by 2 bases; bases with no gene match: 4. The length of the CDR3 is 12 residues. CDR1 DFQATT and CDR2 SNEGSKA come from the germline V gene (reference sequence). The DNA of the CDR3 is TGCAGTGCTAGAAAGGGGGCGCCTGGCTACACCTTC. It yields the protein CSARKGAPGYTF.

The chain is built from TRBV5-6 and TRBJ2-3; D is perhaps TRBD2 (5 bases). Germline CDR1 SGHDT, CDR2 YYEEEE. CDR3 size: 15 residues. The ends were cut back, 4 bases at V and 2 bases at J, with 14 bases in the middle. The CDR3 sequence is CASSPVGEITDTQYF. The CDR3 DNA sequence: TGTGCCAGCAGCCCCGTCGGGGAAATCACAGATACGCAGTATTTT.

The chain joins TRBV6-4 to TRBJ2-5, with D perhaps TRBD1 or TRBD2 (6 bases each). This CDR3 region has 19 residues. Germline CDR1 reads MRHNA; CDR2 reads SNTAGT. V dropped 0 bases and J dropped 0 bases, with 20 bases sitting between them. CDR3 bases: TGTGCCAGCAGTGACTCAGGGACACAAGGGGGGACGTACCAAGAGACCCAGTACTTC. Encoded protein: CASSDSGTQGGTYQETQYF.

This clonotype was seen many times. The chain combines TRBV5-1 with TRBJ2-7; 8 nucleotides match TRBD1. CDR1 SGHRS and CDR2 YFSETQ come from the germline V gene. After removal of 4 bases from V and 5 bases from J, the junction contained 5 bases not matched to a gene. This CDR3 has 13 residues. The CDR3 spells CASSPDRVHEQYF. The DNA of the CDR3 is TGCGCCAGCAGCCCGGACAGGGTGCACGAGCAGTACTTC.

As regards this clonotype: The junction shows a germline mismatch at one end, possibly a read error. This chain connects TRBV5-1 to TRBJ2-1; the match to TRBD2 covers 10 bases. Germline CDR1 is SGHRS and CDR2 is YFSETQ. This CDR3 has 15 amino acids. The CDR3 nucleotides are TGTGCCAGCAGCTTGCGGACTAGCGGTAACAATGAGCAGTTCTTC. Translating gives CASSLRTSGNNEQFF.

CDR3 bases: TGTGCCATCAGTGAGGTTCCCAGCGGGGGGAGCACAGATACGCAGTATTTT. It translates to CAISEVPSGGSTDTQYF. The chain employs TRBV10-3 and TRBJ2-3; TRBD2 agrees at 9 bases. The CDR3 has 17 amino acids. Trimming cost V 2 bases and J 0 bases; bases outside gene matches: 6. The germline gives CDR1 ENHRY, CDR2 SYGVKD.

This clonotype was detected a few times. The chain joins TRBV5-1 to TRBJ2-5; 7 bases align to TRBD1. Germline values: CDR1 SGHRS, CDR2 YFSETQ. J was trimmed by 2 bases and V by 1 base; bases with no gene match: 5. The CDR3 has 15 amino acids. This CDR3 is CASSLPRGQQETQYF. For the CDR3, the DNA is TGCGCCAGCAGCTTGCCCCGGGGACAGCAAGAGACCCAGTACTTC. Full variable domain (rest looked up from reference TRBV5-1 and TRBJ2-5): KAGVTQTPRYLIKTRGQQVTLSCSPISGHRSVSWYQQTPGQGLQFLFEYFSETQRNKGNFPGRFSGRQFSNSRSEMNVSTLELGDSALYLCASSLPRGQQETQYFGPGTRLLVL.

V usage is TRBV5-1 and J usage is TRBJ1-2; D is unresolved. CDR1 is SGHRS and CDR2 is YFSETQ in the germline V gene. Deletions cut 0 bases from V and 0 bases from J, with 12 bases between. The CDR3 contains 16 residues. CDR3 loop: CASSLANRGSNYGYTF. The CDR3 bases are TGCGCCAGCAGCTTGGCTAACAGAGGATCTAACTATGGCTACACCTTC.

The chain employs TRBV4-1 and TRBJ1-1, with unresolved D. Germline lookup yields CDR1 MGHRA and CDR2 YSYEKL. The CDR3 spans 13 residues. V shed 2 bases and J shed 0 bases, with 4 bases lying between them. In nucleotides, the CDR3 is TGCGCCAGCAGCCAAATGATGAACACTGAAGCTTTCTTT. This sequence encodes CASSQMMNTEAFF.